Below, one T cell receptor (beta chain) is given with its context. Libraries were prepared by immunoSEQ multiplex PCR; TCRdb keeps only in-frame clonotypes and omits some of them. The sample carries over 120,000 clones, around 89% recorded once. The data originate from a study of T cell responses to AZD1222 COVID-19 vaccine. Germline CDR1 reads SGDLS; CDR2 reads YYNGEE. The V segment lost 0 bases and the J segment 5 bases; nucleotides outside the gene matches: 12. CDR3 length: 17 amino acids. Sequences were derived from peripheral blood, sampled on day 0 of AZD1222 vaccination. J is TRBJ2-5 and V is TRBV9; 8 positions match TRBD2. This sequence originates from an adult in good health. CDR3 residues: CASSVVSSGAGAETQYF. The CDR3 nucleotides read TGTGCCAGCAGCGTAGTATCCTCAGGAGCGGGGGCCGAGACCCAGTACTTC.